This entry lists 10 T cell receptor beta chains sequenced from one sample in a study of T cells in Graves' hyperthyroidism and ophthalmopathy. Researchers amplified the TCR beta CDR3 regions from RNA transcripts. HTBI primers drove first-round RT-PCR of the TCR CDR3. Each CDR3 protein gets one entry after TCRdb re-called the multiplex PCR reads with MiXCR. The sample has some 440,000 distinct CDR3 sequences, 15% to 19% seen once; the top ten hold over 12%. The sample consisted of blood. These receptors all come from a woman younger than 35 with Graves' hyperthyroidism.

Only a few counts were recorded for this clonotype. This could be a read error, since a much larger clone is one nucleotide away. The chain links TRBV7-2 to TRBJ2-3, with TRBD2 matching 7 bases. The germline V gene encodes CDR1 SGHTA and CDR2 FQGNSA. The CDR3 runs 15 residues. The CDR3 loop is CARSLTRGSTDTQYF. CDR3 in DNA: TGTGCCAGAAGCTTAACGCGGGGGAGCACAGATACGCAGTATTTT.

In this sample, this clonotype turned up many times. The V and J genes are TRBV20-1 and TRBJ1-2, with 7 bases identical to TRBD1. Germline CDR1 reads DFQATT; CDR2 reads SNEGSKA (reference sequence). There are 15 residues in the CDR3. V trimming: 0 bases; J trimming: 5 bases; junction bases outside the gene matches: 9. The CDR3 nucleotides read TGCAGTGCTAGAGATCTCCCGACAGGGCTGTATGGCTACACCTTC. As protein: CSARDLPTGLYGYTF.

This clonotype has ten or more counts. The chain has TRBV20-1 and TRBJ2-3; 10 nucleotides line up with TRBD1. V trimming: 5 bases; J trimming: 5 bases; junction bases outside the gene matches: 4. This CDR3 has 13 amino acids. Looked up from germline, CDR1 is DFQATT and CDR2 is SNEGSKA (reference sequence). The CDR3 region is CSADRGQIDTQYF. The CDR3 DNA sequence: TGCAGTGCTGACAGGGGGCAAATAGATACGCAGTATTTT.

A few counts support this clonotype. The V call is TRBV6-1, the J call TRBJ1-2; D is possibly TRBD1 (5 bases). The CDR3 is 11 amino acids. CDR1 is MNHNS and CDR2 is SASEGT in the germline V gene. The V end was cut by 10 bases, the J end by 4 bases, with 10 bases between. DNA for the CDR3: TGTGCCACCGGGGGTCTCTATGGCTACACCTTC. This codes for CATGGLYGYTF.

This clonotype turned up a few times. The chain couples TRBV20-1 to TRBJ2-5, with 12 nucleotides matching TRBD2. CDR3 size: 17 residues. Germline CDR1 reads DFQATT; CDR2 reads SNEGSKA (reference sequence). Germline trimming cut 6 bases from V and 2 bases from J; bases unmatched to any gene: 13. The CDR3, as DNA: TGCAGTGCCCAGGAGACTAGCGGGAGCCGATGGCAAGAGACCCAGTACTTC. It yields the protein CSAQETSGSRWQETQYF.

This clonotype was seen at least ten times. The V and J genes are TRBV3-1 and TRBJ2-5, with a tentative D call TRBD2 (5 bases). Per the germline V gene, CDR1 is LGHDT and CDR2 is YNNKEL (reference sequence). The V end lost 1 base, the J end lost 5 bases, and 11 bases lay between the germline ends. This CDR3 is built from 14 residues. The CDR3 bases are TGTGCCAGCAGCCAAGTCCAAAAGCGGGAGACCCAGTACTTC. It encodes CASSQVQKRETQYF.

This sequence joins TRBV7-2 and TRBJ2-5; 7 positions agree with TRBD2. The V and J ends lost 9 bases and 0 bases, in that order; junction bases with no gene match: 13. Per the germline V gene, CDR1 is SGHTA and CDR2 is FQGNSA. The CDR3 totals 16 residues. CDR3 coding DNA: TGTGCCAGTAGTATCATCCCACTAGCGAACCAAGAGACCCAGTACTTC. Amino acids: CASSIIPLANQETQYF.

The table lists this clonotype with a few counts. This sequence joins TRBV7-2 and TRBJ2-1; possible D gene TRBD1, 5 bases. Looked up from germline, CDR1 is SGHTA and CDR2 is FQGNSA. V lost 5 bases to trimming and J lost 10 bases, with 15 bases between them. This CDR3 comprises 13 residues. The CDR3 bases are TGTGCCAGCAGCCTAAACTGGGGCGAAGAGCAGTTCTTC. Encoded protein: CASSLNWGEEQFF.

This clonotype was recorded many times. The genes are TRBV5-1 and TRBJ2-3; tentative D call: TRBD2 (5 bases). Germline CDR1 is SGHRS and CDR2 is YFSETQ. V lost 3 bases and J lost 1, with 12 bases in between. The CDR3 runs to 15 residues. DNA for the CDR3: TGCGCCAGCAGCTCAAGAGCGGACCGCACAGATACGCAGTATTTT. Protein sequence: CASSSRADRTDTQYF.

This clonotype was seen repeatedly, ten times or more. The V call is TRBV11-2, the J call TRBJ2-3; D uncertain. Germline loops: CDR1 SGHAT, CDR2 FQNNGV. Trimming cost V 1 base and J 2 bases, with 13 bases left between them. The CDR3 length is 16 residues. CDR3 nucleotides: TGTGCCAGCAGCTTAGTTTGGCAGTCGGACACAGATACGCAGTATTTT. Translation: CASSLVWQSDTDTQYF. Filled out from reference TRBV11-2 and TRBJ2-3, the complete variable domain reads EAGVAQSPRYKIIEKRQSVAFWCNPISGHATLYWYQQILGQGPKLLIQFQNNGVVDDSQLPKDRFSAERLKGVDSTLKIQPAKLEDSAVYLCASSLVWQSDTDTQYFGPGTRLTVL.